These 16 T cell receptor beta chains were sequenced from one sample in a study of a mutant IDH1 vaccine in newly diagnosed glioma. Time point in this sample: week 5, during vaccination. Topical imiquimod was applied with each vaccine dose, which held 300 ug of mutant IDH1 20-mer peptide. The table came from immunoSEQ multiplex PCR; TCRdb's copy has only in-frame clones and leaves some out. The sample records under 95,000 clones, 90% to 95% being singletons. No antigens are known for them. Sequenced material: PBMCs, taken from a glioma patient whose treatment included an IDH1 peptide vaccine. Source of these receptors: a woman aged 50 to 60 with glioma.

The rearrangement links TRBV28 to TRBJ1-4; TRBD1 is a possible D gene (6 bases). Trimming took off 2 bases at V and 7 bases at J, with 8 bases between the two ends. Germline V gene sequence: CDR1 MDHEN, CDR2 SYDVKM. The CDR3 has 13 residues. The CDR3 sequence: CASSLTGSEKLFF. The CDR3 DNA reads as TGTGCCAGCAGTTTAACAGGGAGTGAAAAACTGTTTTTT.

This rearrangement joins TRBV11-2 to TRBJ1-3, with 7 bases aligning to TRBD1. Per germline, CDR1 SGHAT and CDR2 FQNNGV. V was pared by 6 bases and J by 3 bases, with 8 bases of the junction left unmatched. The CDR3 is 15 amino acids. The CDR3 loop reads CASSPQGICGNTIYF. The CDR3 nucleotides are TGTGCCAGCAGTCCACAGGGGATTTGTGGAAACACCATATATTTT.

The chain recombines TRBV2 with TRBJ2-7; 10 bases are a match to TRBD1. The CDR3 length is 14 residues. The ends lost 4 bases at V and 13 bases at J; junction bases unmatched: 13. Germline V CDR1 and CDR2: SNHLY, FYNNEI. This CDR3 reads CASSAGTGALPPYF. In DNA, the CDR3 is TGTGCCAGCAGTGCCGGGACAGGGGCCTTACCGCCCTACTTC.

The chain joins TRBV5-1 to TRBJ1-1, with a weak D call TRBD1 (5 bases). Trimming took off 4 bases at V and 7 bases at J, with 20 bases between the two ends. This CDR3 comprises 15 residues. Germline CDR1 reads SGHRS; CDR2 reads YFSETQ. CDR3 in DNA: TGCGCCAGCAGCGTAGACAGCACGTCCGGGGATGAAGCTTTCTTT. It codes for CASSVDSTSGDEAFF.

The chain joins TRBV7-9 to TRBJ2-4; D not resolved. The ends were cut back, 2 bases at V and 1 base at J, with 9 bases in the middle. This CDR3 region has 15 residues. Germline V gene lookup returns CDR1 SEHNR and CDR2 FQNEAQ (reference sequence). CDR3 sequence: CASSLSSAAKNIQYF. In nucleotides, the CDR3 is TGTGCCAGCAGCTTATCCTCGGCGGCCAAAAACATTCAGTACTTC.

The V call is TRBV27, the J call TRBJ2-5, with D uncertain. This CDR3 region has 14 residues. Trimming pared 3 bases from V and 0 bases from J, leaving 8 bases between. Germline CDR1 is MNHEY and CDR2 is SMNVEV (reference sequence). The CDR3 sequence: CASSLGGYQETQYF. Here the CDR3 DNA reads TGTGCCAGCAGTTTGGGTGGATACCAAGAGACCCAGTACTTC.

The gene calls are TRBV5-5 and TRBJ2-7, with D perhaps matching TRBD1 (6 bases). The CDR3 covers 15 residues. Germline CDR1 SGHKS, CDR2 YYEKEE (reference sequence). Trimming shortened V by 3 bases and J by 0 bases, and 13 bases separated the two germline ends. The CDR3 DNA sequence: TGTGCCAGCAGCTGGGGGACAACTTCCTCCTACGAGCAGTACTTC. Translation: CASSWGTTSSYEQYF.

The V gene is TRBV15, the J gene TRBJ2-1, with TRBD2 matching over 11 bases. V dropped 6 bases and J dropped 7; count of bases not matched to a gene: 2. Germline V gives CDR1 LNHNV, CDR2 YYDKDF (reference sequence). This CDR3 has 13 residues. The CDR3 DNA follows: TGTGCCACCAGACTAGCGGGAGTGAATGAGCAGTTCTTC. Translating it yields CATRLAGVNEQFF. Full variable domain (missing parts from reference TRBV15 and TRBJ2-1): DAMVIQNPRYQVTQFGKPVTLSCSQTLNHNVMYWYQQKSSQAPKLLFHYYDKDFNNEADTPDNFQSRRPNTSFCFLDIRSPGLGDTAMYLCATRLAGVNEQFFGPGTRLTVL.

The rearrangement links TRBV7-9 to TRBJ1-2; TRBD1 matches at 8 bases. After removal of 4 bases from V and 5 bases from J, the junction contained 9 bases not matched to a gene. This CDR3 comprises 15 residues. Germline lookup yields CDR1 SEHNR and CDR2 FQNEAQ (reference sequence). The CDR3 sequence: CASSYSDRVFYGYTF. CDR3 bases: TGTGCCAGCAGCTACTCGGACAGGGTATTTTATGGCTACACCTTC.

In its sample, this clone was seen once. The chain couples TRBV6-1 to TRBJ2-7; D is unclear. Germline values: CDR1 MNHNS, CDR2 SASEGT. The CDR3 is made up of 11 amino acids. Between the trimmed V and J ends, which lost 6 bases and 4 bases, there was a span of 7 bases. CDR3 sequence reads: CASRLVYEQYF. For the CDR3, the DNA is TGTGCCAGCAGACTCGTGTACGAGCAGTACTTC.

The sample holds a few counts of this clone. The V and J genes are TRBV2 and TRBJ1-5; unclear D gene. Germline loops: CDR1 SNHLY, CDR2 FYNNEI. The CDR3 contains 13 residues. V was shortened by 8 bases and J by 0 bases, with 8 bases between the two germline ends. CDR3 DNA: TGTGCCAGCCGCCCCGATAGCAATCAGCCCCAGCATTTT. This gives the protein CASRPDSNQPQHF.

The chain uses TRBV19 and TRBJ2-2; 12 bases match TRBD1. Germline-derived CDR1 and CDR2 are LNHDA and SQIVND (reference sequence). V lost 8 bases, J lost 6 bases, and 7 bases stayed unmatched. The CDR3 spans 15 residues. The CDR3: CASDPGQGAPGELFF. The CDR3, as DNA: TGTGCCAGTGATCCGGGACAGGGGGCGCCCGGGGAGCTGTTTTTT.

V gene TRBV18 combines with J gene TRBJ2-7; D remains unclear. The CDR3 is made up of 15 amino acids. CDR1 is KGHSH, CDR2 LQKENI, per germline. The V end was cut by 5 bases, the J end by 0 bases, with 14 bases between. In DNA form, the CDR3 reads TGTGCCAGCTCATCAAGGACCTTCTTCTCCTACGAGCAGTACTTC. Protein product: CASSSRTFFSYEQYF.

J is TRBJ2-1 and V is TRBV5-1; TRBD1 might be the D (6 bases). V was trimmed by 0 bases and J by 6 bases, leaving 10 bases between them. The CDR3 covers 14 residues. In germline, CDR1 is SGHRS, CDR2 YFSETQ. Here the CDR3 reads CASSLGQALNEQFF. In DNA form, the CDR3 reads TGCGCCAGCAGCTTGGGACAGGCGCTCAATGAGCAGTTCTTC.

The chain recombines TRBV5-5 with TRBJ2-3; 8 bases map to TRBD2. V trimming: 4 bases; J trimming: 1 base; junction bases outside the gene matches: 2. The CDR3 extends over 14 amino acids. The germline V gene encodes CDR1 SGHKS and CDR2 YYEKEE (reference sequence). CDR3 bases: TGTGCCAGCAGCCTTAGCGGGGGCACAGATACGCAGTATTTT. Its protein product is CASSLSGGTDTQYF.

The chain employs TRBV9 and TRBJ2-3; D perhaps matches TRBD1 (6 bases). The ends were cut back, 0 bases at V and 4 bases at J, with 9 bases in the middle. The CDR3 contains 14 residues. CDR1 and CDR2 (germline): SGDLS, YYNGEE. The CDR3 loop is CASSVDGGPDTQYF. CDR3 sequence (DNA): TGTGCCAGCAGCGTAGATGGGGGCCCAGATACGCAGTATTTT. The full variable domain, in which reference TRBV9 and TRBJ2-3 provide the parts outside the CDR3, is DSGVTQTPKHLITATGQRVTLRCSPRSGDLSVYWYQQSLDQGLQFLIQYYNGEERAKGNILERFSAQQFPDLHSELNLSSLELGDSALYFCASSVDGGPDTQYFGPGTRLTVL.